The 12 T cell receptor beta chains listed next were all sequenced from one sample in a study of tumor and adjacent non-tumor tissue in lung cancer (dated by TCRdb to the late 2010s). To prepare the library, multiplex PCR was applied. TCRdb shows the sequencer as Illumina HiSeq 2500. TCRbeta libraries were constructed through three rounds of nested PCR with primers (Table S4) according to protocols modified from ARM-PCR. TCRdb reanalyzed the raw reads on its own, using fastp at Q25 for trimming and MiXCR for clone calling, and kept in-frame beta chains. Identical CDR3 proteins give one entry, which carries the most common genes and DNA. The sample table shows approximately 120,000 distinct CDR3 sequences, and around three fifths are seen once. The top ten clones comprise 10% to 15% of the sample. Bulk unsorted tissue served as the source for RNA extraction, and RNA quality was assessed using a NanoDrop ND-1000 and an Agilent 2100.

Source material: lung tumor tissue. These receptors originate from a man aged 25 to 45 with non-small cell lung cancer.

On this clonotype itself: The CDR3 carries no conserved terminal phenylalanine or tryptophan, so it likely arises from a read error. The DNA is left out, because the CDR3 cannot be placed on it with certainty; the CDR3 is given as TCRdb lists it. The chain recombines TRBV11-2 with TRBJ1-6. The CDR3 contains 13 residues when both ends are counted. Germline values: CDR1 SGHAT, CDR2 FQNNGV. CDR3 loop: CASSLEHNSPIHV.

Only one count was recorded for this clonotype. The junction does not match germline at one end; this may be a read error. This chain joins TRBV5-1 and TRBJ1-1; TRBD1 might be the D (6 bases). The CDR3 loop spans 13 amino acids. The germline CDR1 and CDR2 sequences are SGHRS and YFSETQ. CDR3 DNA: TGCGCCAACAGCTTGGTTGGGGGCACTGAAGCTTCCTTT. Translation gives CANSLVGGTEASF.

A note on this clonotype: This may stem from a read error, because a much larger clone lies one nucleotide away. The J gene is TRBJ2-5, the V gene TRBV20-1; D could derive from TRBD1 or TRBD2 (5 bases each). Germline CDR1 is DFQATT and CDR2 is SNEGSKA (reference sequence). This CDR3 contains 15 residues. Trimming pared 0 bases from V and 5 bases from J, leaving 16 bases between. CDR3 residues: CSARDLTGTQETQYF. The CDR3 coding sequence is TGCAGTGCTAGAGACCTAACCGGGACGCAGGAGACCCAGTACTTC.

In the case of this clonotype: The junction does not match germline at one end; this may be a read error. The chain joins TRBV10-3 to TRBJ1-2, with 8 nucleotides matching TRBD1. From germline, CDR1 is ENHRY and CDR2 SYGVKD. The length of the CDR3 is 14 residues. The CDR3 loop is CVISDMQGALGYTF. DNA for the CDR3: TGTGTCATCAGTGATATGCAGGGGGCGCTTGGCTACACCTTC.

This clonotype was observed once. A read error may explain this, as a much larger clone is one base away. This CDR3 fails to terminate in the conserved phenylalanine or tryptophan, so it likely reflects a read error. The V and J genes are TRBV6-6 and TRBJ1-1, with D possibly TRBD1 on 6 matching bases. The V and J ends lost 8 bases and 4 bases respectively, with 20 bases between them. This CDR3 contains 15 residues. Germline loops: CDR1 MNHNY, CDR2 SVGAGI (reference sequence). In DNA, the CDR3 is TGTGCCAGCGACATTTTTGGGGGCTCGATCACTGAAGCTTTCTAT. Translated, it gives CASDIFGGSITEAFY.

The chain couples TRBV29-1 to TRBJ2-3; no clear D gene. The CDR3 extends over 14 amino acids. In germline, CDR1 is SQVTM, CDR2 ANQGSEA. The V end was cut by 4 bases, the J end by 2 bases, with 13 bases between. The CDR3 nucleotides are TGCAGCGTTGGCCTACAGAGAAACACAGATACGCAGTATTTT. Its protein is CSVGLQRNTDTQYF.

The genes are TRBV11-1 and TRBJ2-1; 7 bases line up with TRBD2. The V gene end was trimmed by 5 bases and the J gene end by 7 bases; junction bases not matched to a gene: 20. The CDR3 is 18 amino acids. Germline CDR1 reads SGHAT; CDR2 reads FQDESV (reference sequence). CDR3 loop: CASSHPEGFAGDVNEQFF. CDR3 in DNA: TGTGCCAGCAGCCACCCTGAAGGTTTTGCGGGAGATGTGAATGAGCAGTTCTTC.

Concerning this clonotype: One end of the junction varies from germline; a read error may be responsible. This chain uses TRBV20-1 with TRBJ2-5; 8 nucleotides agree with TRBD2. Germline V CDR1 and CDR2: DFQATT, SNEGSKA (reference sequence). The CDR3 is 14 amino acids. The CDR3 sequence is CSAIDPGLAETQSF. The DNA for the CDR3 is TGCAGTGCTATAGATCCAGGACTAGCTGAGACCCAGTCCTTC.

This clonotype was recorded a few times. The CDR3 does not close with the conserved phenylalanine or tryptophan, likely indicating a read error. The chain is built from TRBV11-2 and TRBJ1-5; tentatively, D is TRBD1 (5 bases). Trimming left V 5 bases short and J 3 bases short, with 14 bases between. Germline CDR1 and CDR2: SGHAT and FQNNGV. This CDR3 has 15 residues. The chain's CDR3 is CASSPGGHTNQPQHY. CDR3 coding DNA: TGTGCCAGCAGCCCAGGTGGACACACCAATCAGCCCCAGCATTAT.

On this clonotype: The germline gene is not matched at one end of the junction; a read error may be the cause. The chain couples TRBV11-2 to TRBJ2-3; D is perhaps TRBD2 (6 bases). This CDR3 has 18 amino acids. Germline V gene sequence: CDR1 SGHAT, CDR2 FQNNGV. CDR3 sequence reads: CASSLGDYQPGRADTLYF. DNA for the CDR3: TGTGCCAGTAGCCTGGGAGATTATCAGCCCGGGAGAGCAGATACGCTGTATTTT.

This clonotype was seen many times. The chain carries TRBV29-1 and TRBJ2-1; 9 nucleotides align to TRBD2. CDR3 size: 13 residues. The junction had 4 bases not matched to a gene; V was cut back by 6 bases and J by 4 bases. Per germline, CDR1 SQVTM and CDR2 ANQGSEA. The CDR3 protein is CSVAGGVYNEQFF. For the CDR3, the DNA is TGCAGCGTCGCGGGAGGGGTTTACAATGAGCAGTTCTTC.

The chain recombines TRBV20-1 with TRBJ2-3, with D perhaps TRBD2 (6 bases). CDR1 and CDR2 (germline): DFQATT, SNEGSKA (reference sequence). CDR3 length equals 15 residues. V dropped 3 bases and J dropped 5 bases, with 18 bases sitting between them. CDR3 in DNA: TGCAGTGCTAGCAACCCGGAAGTGCGGGAAGATACGCAGTATTTT. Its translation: CSASNPEVREDTQYF.